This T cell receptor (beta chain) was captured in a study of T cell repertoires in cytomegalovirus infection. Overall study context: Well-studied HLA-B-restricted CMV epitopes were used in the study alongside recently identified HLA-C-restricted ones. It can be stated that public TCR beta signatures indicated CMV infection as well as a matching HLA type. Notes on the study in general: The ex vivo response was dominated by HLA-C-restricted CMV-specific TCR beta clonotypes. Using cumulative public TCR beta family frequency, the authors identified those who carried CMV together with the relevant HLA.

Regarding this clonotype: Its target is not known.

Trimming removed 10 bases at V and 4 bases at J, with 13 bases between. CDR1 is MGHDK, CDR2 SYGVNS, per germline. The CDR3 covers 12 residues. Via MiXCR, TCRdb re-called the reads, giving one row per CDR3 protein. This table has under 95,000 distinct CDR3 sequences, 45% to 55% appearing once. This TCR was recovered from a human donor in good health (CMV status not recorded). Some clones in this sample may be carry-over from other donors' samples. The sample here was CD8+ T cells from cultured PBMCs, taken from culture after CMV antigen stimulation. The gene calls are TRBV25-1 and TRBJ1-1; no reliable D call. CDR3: CATTTSGTEAFF. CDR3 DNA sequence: TGTGCCACTACCACCTCGGGCACTGAAGCTTTCTTT.